These T cell receptor beta chains were read from a single sample in a study of PD-1 blockade in classical Hodgkin lymphoma. The protocol was immunoSEQ multiplex PCR, while the TCRdb copy is restricted to in-frame clones and leaves out a portion. The sample comprises about 33,000 clones, 94% of which are singletons, and about 2.5% rests with the top ten. Sequencing used peripheral blood mononuclear cells (PBMCs). Every receptor here comes from a human donor with classical Hodgkin lymphoma. CDR3s include the opening cysteine and the closing phenylalanine or tryptophan. A D gene is named only where the DNA matches it firmly. The size of a clone is reported for some rows only, either as once, few or many, or as a class for expanded clones.

d_gene	v_gene	j_gene	abundance	CDR3aa	CDR3nt
TRBD2	TRBV19	TRBJ2-1	once	CASSIGVASGREVEQFF	TGTGCCAGTAGTATAGGAGTGGCTAGCGGGAGGGAGGTTGAGCAGTTCTTC
.	TRBV4-1	TRBJ1-4	.	CASSQDSRFREKLFF	TGCGCCAGCAGCCAAGATAGCCGGTTTCGGGAAAAACTGTTTTTT
TRBD1	TRBV28	TRBJ1-1	.	CASSTGGETGTEAFF	TGTGCCAGCAGTACAGGGGGCGAAACAGGCACTGAAGCTTTCTTT
.	TRBV27	TRBJ2-7	.	CASRLTQGYSAYEQYF	TGTGCCAGCAGGCTCACCCAGGGGTACTCGGCCTACGAGCAGTACTTC
.	TRBV12-5	TRBJ1-6	.	CASGLRDISYNSPLHF	TGTGCTAGTGGTTTGCGGGACATCTCCTATAATTCACCCCTCCACTTT
.	TRBV30	TRBJ2-3	.	CAWSATGRSTDTQYF	TGTGCCTGGAGCGCGACTGGCAGATCCACAGATACGCAGTATTTT
TRBD1	TRBV30	TRBJ1-5	.	CAWDRGGLPQHF	TGTGCCTGGGACAGGGGTGGCTTGCCCCAGCATTTT
TRBD2	TRBV28	TRBJ2-7	.	CASTRGFGGIHEQYF	TGTGCCAGCACCAGAGGGTTCGGGGGGATACACGAGCAGTACTTC
.	TRBV18	TRBJ2-7	.	CASSPLAGRDNYEQYF	TGTGCCAGCTCACCTTTGGCGGGACGGGATAACTACGAGCAGTACTTC
.	TRBV2	TRBJ1-5	few	CASSQGVQPQHF	TGTGCCAGCTCACAGGGTGTACAGCCCCAGCATTTT
.	TRBV29-1	TRBJ1-2	.	CSVARTYGYTF	TGCAGCGTTGCCAGGACCTATGGCTACACCTTC
TRBD1	TRBV19	TRBJ1-3	.	CASIPWDRVDTIYF	TGTGCCAGTATTCCCTGGGACAGGGTAGACACCATATATTTT
TRBD1	TRBV25-1	TRBJ2-7	.	CASSRDRGNEQYF	TGTGCCAGCAGTAGGGACAGGGGGAACGAGCAGTACTTC
TRBD1	TRBV5-4	TRBJ1-6	.	CASSPGTGNSPLHF	TGTGCCAGCAGCCCGGGGACAGGGAATTCACCCCTCCACTTT
.	TRBV29-1	TRBJ2-1	.	CSVAGWSSYNEQFF	TGCAGCGTTGCGGGCTGGAGCTCCTACAATGAGCAGTTCTTC
.	TRBV19	TRBJ1-1	once	CASSIVEGSAFF	TGTGCCAGTAGTATAGTAGAGGGGTCGGCTTTCTTT
.	TRBV27	TRBJ1-5	.	CASSFGRVMQPQHF	TGTGCCAGCAGTTTTGGCAGGGTGATGCAGCCCCAGCATTTT
.	TRBV6-5	TRBJ1-5	.	CASRLYSNQPQHF	TGTGCCAGCAGACTCTATAGCAATCAGCCCCAGCATTTT
.	TRBV5-4	TRBJ1-2	.	CASSLVGSGDGYTF	TGTGCCAGCAGCTTGGTTGGTTCAGGGGACGGCTACACCTTC
.	TRBV19	TRBJ1-1	.	CASSWEVNTEAFF	TGTGCCAGTAGTTGGGAGGTGAACACTGAAGCTTTCTTT
TRBD2	TRBV11-2	TRBJ2-2	.	CASSFPTSGDTGELFF	TGTGCCAGCAGCTTCCCGACTAGCGGGGACACCGGGGAGCTGTTTTTT
.	TRBV27	TRBJ1-4	.	CASSQRDEKLFF	TGTGCCAGCAGTCAAAGGGATGAAAAACTGTTTTTT
.	TRBV5-1	TRBJ1-2	.	CASSLTRGGYTF	TGCGCCAGCAGCTTGACGAGGGGTGGCTACACCTTC
.	TRBV5-1	TRBJ2-3	once	CASSKSGSTDTQYF	TGCGCCAGCAGTAAGAGCGGAAGCACAGATACGCAGTATTTT
.	TRBV6-6	TRBJ1-1	.	CASSYTENTEAFF	TGTGCCAGCAGTTATACGGAGAACACTGAAGCTTTCTTT
.	TRBV14	TRBJ1-5	.	CASTVGPQPQHF	TGTGCCAGCACCGTCGGACCCCAGCCCCAGCATTTT
.	TRBV7-9	TRBJ2-2	.	CASSFNLGTGELFF	TGTGCCAGCAGCTTTAATCTGGGGACCGGGGAGCTGTTTTTT
TRBD1	TRBV9	TRBJ1-1	.	CASSDILGQGFTTEAFF	TGTGCCAGCAGTGATATCCTAGGACAGGGTTTTACCACTGAAGCTTTCTTT
.	TRBV28	TRBJ2-7	.	CASSLSPDRSGRVAEQYF	TGTGCCAGCAGTTTATCCCCCGACAGGTCGGGGCGGGTAGCCGAGCAGTACTTC
TRBD2	TRBV2	TRBJ2-2	once	CASSSRTSGTVVGELFF	TGTGCCAGCAGCTCCAGGACTAGCGGGACGGTAGTTGGGGAGCTGTTTTTT
.	TRBV7-2	TRBJ1-1	.	CASSLVSGINTEAFF	TGTGCCAGCAGCTTAGTGTCAGGGATAAACACTGAAGCTTTCTTT
.	TRBV28	TRBJ2-4	once	CASSFSGRTKNIQYF	TGTGCCAGCAGTTTTAGCGGCAGAACCAAAAACATTCAGTACTTC
TRBD2	TRBV6-1	TRBJ2-5	.	CASSEAGVGLAGGFPFDQETQYF	TGTGCCAGCAGTGAAGCGGGGGTGGGCCTAGCGGGAGGTTTCCCGTTCGATCAAGAGACCCAGTACTTC
.	TRBV29-1	TRBJ2-2	once	CSGWNTGELFF	TGCAGCGGGTGGAACACCGGGGAGCTGTTTTTT
.	TRBV7-9	TRBJ1-1	.	CASSLQSSPPGTEAFF	TGTGCCAGCAGCTTACAAAGTTCACCCCCGGGGACTGAAGCTTTCTTT
.	TRBV5-1	TRBJ2-5	.	CASSLVPQETQYF	TGCGCCAGCAGCTTGGTCCCTCAAGAGACCCAGTACTTC
.	TRBV30	TRBJ1-2	.	CACTGAYGYTF	TGTGCCTGCACAGGAGCCTATGGCTACACCTTC
TRBD2	TRBV5-4	TRBJ2-5	.	CASSLLAGPQETQYF	TGTGCCAGCAGCTTGCTAGCGGGGCCCCAAGAGACCCAGTACTTC
TRBD1	TRBV19	TRBJ1-4	.	CASSIGDRWNEKLFF	TGTGCCAGTAGTATAGGGGACAGGTGGAATGAAAAACTGTTTTTT
.	TRBV9	TRBJ2-3	few	CASSVGSGASTDTQYF	TGTGCCAGCAGCGTAGGGTCAGGGGCTTCCACAGATACGCAGTATTTT
.	TRBV15	TRBJ1-1	.	CATSSHTRGEAFF	TGTGCCACCAGCAGCCACACCCGAGGTGAAGCTTTCTTT
TRBD2	TRBV11-3	TRBJ2-3	.	CASSFGGGSTDTQYF	TGTGCCAGCAGCTTTGGCGGGGGAAGCACAGATACGCAGTATTTT
TRBD1	TRBV6-5	TRBJ2-1	.	CASSRKGQADNEQFF	TGTGCCAGCAGCCGAAAGGGACAGGCCGACAATGAGCAGTTCTTC
TRBD1	TRBV6-1	TRBJ2-7	.	CASSPGTGYEQYF	TGTGCCAGCAGTCCCGGGACAGGGTATGAGCAGTACTTC
TRBD2	TRBV5-4	TRBJ2-5	.	CASSRGTSGQETQYF	TGTGCCAGCAGCCGTGGGACTAGCGGCCAAGAGACCCAGTACTTC
.	TRBV19	TRBJ2-3	.	CASSIQGADTQYF	TGTGCCAGTAGTATACAGGGCGCAGATACGCAGTATTTT
.	TRBV10-3	TRBJ2-1	.	CAISESGENEQFF	TGTGCCATCAGTGAGTCCGGCGAAAATGAGCAGTTCTTC
TRBD1	TRBV7-3	TRBJ2-5	.	CASSLGVTGGKETQYF	TGTGCCAGCAGCTTAGGGGTCACAGGGGGCAAAGAGACCCAGTACTTC
TRBD1	TRBV5-1	TRBJ2-6	once	CASSTPRGRGISSGANVLTF	TGCGCCAGCAGCACCCCAAGGGGCAGGGGGATTAGCTCTGGGGCCAACGTCCTGACTTTC
TRBD1	TRBV25-1	TRBJ2-7	once	CASSGGTAYEQYF	TGTGCCAGCAGTGGGGGGACAGCTTACGAGCAGTACTTC